This T cell receptor beta chain originates from a study of T cell changes during pregnancy in multiple sclerosis. Remarks on this clone: One end of the junction fails to match germline, which may point to a read error.

The CDR3 has 14 residues. Germline V CDR1 and CDR2: SSHAT, FNYEAQ (reference sequence). TCRdb's copy holds only in-frame clones and misses some; the assay was immunoSEQ multiplex PCR. The data show about 40,000 clones, roughly 90% seen once. This specimen consisted of CD8+ T cells from peripheral blood mononuclear cells, obtained before pregnancy. This chain uses TRBV7-7 with TRBJ2-3; no reliable D call. The source of this sequence is a female donor with multiple sclerosis, enrolled in a pregnancy study. The CDR3 DNA sequence: TGTGCTAGCAGCTTAGACATCAATACAGATACGCAGTATTTT. This translates into CASSLDINTDTQYF.